The 31 T cell receptor beta chains in this list originate from one sample, sequenced in a study of T cell responses to AZD1222 COVID-19 vaccine. TCRdb keeps only in-frame clones here, not all; method: immunoSEQ multiplex PCR. The profile covers approximately 42,000 clones, with roughly 88% appearing a single time and 25% taken by the ten largest. Sequenced material: peripheral blood, taken 28 days after the second AZD1222 dose. The receptor source for this set is an adult who received the AZD1222 COVID-19 vaccine.

This chain uses TRBV5-6 with TRBJ2-1; 7 positions agree with TRBD2. V lost 7 bases to trimming and J lost 4 bases; unmatched junction nucleotides: 5. This CDR3 has 13 amino acids. Looked up from germline, CDR1 is SGHDT and CDR2 is YYEEEE. The DNA for the CDR3 is TGTGCCAGCTTAGGGAGGGGTTACAATGAGCAGTTCTTC. Residues: CASLGRGYNEQFF.

The rearrangement joins TRBV11-2 to TRBJ1-2, with D hard to call. The CDR3 runs to 16 residues. Trimming took off 3 bases at V and 0 bases at J, with 14 bases between the two ends. Germline V gives CDR1 SGHAT, CDR2 FQNNGV. CDR3 sequence reads: CASSLRVNRPNYGYTF. Written as DNA, the CDR3 is TGTGCCAGCAGCTTGCGGGTGAACAGACCTAACTATGGCTACACCTTC.

This clone was counted once. The chain links TRBV28 to TRBJ2-7; maybe TRBD1 (6 bases). Germline V gene data show CDR1 as MDHEN and CDR2 as SYDVKM. CDR3 size: 15 residues. Trimming left V 4 bases short and J 2 bases short, with 15 bases between. The CDR3 sequence: CASSSLTGPTYEQYF. The CDR3 region has the DNA TGTGCCAGCAGTTCCCTGACAGGCCCTACCTACGAGCAGTACTTC.

The DNA of the CDR3 is TGTGCCAGCAGCTTGATCCAGGCAGAGACCCAGTACTTC. This sequence encodes CASSLIQAETQYF. This chain links TRBV5-6 with TRBJ2-5; no clear D. V dropped 1 base and J dropped 4 bases, with 8 bases sitting between them. This CDR3 has 13 amino acids. Germline values: CDR1 SGHDT, CDR2 YYEEEE.

J is TRBJ2-1 and V is TRBV24-1; D is uncertain. This CDR3 region has 14 residues. Per germline, CDR1 KGHDR and CDR2 SFDVKD. The V gene lost 3 bases and the J gene lost 5 bases, with 10 bases spanning the gap. The CDR3 bases are TGTGCCACCAGTGATCTGAGGACCAACAATGAGCAGTTCTTC. This codes for CATSDLRTNNEQFF.

This clone came up once. The chain employs TRBV15 and TRBJ1-1; a possible D gene is TRBD1 (6 bases). The length of the CDR3 is 14 residues. V was shortened by 5 bases and J by 6 bases, with 16 bases between the two germline ends. CDR1 and CDR2 (germline): LNHNV, YYDKDF (reference sequence). CDR3 sequence reads: CATSLPLQGSEAFF. DNA of the CDR3: TGTGCCACCAGCCTGCCACTACAGGGATCTGAAGCTTTCTTT.

The chain couples TRBV6-5 to TRBJ1-3; no clear D gene. V lost 6 bases and J lost 4, with 16 bases in between. There are 15 residues in the CDR3. Per the germline V gene, CDR1 is MNHEY and CDR2 is SVGAGI. CDR3 coding DNA: TGTGCCAGCAGCGTAAGGAGACCCTCAGGAAACACCATATATTTT. Amino acid sequence: CASSVRRPSGNTIYF.

The V call is TRBV5-4, the J call TRBJ2-4; D call uncertain. V was shortened by 1 base and J by 4 bases, with 15 bases between the two germline ends. CDR1 and CDR2 (germline): SGHNT, YYREEE (reference sequence). The CDR3 has 16 amino acids. Here the CDR3 reads CASSLSPRLEKNIQYF. In DNA form, the CDR3 reads TGTGCCAGCAGCTTGTCCCCGCGGCTAGAGAAAAACATTCAGTACTTC.

The chain joins TRBV27 to TRBJ2-7; D remains ambiguous. This CDR3 comprises 16 residues. Trimming cost V 5 bases and J 4 bases, with 21 bases left between them. The germline V gene encodes CDR1 MNHEY and CDR2 SMNVEV (reference sequence). This chain's CDR3 is CASSRTARVLGYEQYF. The CDR3 nucleotides read TGTGCCAGCAGTCGGACGGCCAGAGTATTAGGTTACGAGCAGTACTTC.

The chain has TRBV5-1 and TRBJ2-7; TRBD1 matches 10 bases. V lost 0 bases and J lost 2; bases outside the gene matches: 5. The CDR3 covers 16 residues. Germline CDR1 and CDR2: SGHRS and YFSETQ. The CDR3 region is CASSLAGGTGAYEQYF. Written as DNA, the CDR3 is TGCGCCAGCAGCTTGGCCGGTGGGACAGGGGCCTACGAGCAGTACTTC.

This chain uses TRBV5-1 with TRBJ2-5, with TRBD2 matching 9 bases. Germline V gene lookup returns CDR1 SGHRS and CDR2 YFSETQ. The CDR3 runs to 15 residues. The J segment lost 5 bases and the V segment lost 0 bases, leaving 5 bases of the junction unmatched. The CDR3: CASSLAGTSKETQYF. The DNA for the CDR3 is TGCGCCAGCAGCTTGGCCGGGACTAGCAAGGAGACCCAGTACTTC.

The rearrangement links TRBV18 to TRBJ2-5, with D possibly matching TRBD2 (6 bases). CDR3 length: 15 amino acids. The V gene's germline CDR1 is KGHSH and CDR2 LQKENI. Trimming shortened V by 2 bases and J by 7 bases, and 17 bases separated the two germline ends. The CDR3 DNA reads as TGTGCCAGCTCACCATCAGGGACTCTGGCCTCGACCCAGTACTTC. Its translation: CASSPSGTLASTQYF. The variable domain in full, completed from reference TRBV18 and TRBJ2-5, reads NAGVMQNPRHLVRRRGQEARLRCSPMKGHSHVYWYRQLPEEGLKFMVYLQKENIIDESGMPKERFSAEFPKEGPSILRIQQVVRGDSAAYFCASSPSGTLASTQYFGPGTRLLVL.

The chain links TRBV5-6 to TRBJ1-5, with D unresolved. V was clipped by 4 bases and J by 6 bases, with 20 bases between them. Per the germline V gene, CDR1 is SGHDT and CDR2 is YYEEEE. The CDR3 runs to 16 residues. CDR3 region: CASSLRVPQGRQPQHF. The CDR3 coding sequence is TGTGCCAGCAGCCTCCGGGTCCCGCAAGGACGTCAGCCCCAGCATTTT.

This clone was observed once. The chain links TRBV4-3 to TRBJ1-5; a possible D gene is TRBD1 (5 bases). This CDR3 has 14 amino acids. Trimming took off 5 bases at V and 2 bases at J, with 10 bases between the two ends. Germline V gene sequence: CDR1 LGHNA, CDR2 YSLEER. For the CDR3, the DNA is TGCGCCAGCAGCGAGGGGATGGGCAATCAGCCCCAGCATTTT. It encodes CASSEGMGNQPQHF.

This chain joins TRBV30 and TRBJ1-4, with no clear D. Between the trimmed V and J ends, which lost 5 bases and 0 bases, there was a span of 7 bases. CDR3 length equals 13 residues. CDR1 is GTSNPN and CDR2 is SVGIG in the germline V gene (reference sequence). The CDR3 DNA is TGTGCCTGGTCACTAGCAACTAATGAAAAACTGTTTTTT. This sequence encodes CAWSLATNEKLFF.

The chain is built from TRBV7-3 and TRBJ2-3; D is undetermined. Germline V lookup: CDR1 SGHTA, CDR2 FQGTGA. The V end was cut by 0 bases, the J end by 0 bases, with 7 bases between. This CDR3 has 15 residues. The CDR3 here is CASSLTPLSTDTQYF. DNA of the CDR3: TGTGCCAGCAGCTTAACCCCACTCAGCACAGATACGCAGTATTTT.

The V gene is TRBV4-1, the J gene TRBJ1-6, with a weak D call TRBD1 (5 bases). This CDR3 has 16 residues. Trimming took 0 bases from V and 14 from J, leaving 20 bases between them. In germline, CDR1 is MGHRA, CDR2 YSYEKL. The CDR3 sequence: CASSQETAGPPFTLHF. Written as DNA, the CDR3 is TGCGCCAGCAGCCAAGAAACGGCAGGGCCTCCTTTCACCCTCCACTTT.

V and J are TRBV11-3 and TRBJ2-1; 8 positions agree with TRBD2. The CDR3 is 16 residues long. Germline CDR1 is SGHNT and CDR2 is YENEEA. V shed 0 bases, J shed 6 bases, and the junction held 7 bases outside the gene matches. As DNA, the CDR3 is TGTGCCAGCAGCTTAGATCGGGTAGCGGGACTCAATGAGCAGTTCTTC. Translating it yields CASSLDRVAGLNEQFF.

The CDR3 coding sequence is TGCGCCAGCAGCTTGGAGGGGGGCTATGGCTACACCTTC. Encoded protein: CASSLEGGYGYTF. J is TRBJ1-2 and V is TRBV5-1; D is possibly TRBD1 (6 bases). This CDR3 is built from 13 residues. The germline V and J ends were trimmed by 0 bases and 4 bases, with 7 bases remaining between them. Germline values: CDR1 SGHRS, CDR2 YFSETQ.

V is TRBV5-1 and J is TRBJ2-1, with 7 positions matching TRBD2. V was pared by 7 bases and J by 6 bases, with 13 bases of the junction left unmatched. There are 15 residues in the CDR3. CDR1 is SGHRS, CDR2 YFSETQ, per germline. CDR3 sequence reads: CASSSGGSAVNEQFF. The CDR3 DNA sequence: TGCGCCAGCTCGTCCGGGGGGTCGGCCGTCAATGAGCAGTTCTTC.

The chain links TRBV11-3 to TRBJ2-2; D unclear. Germline V gene sequence: CDR1 SGHNT, CDR2 YENEEA. The CDR3 consists of 14 residues. Trimming took 1 base from V and 6 from J, leaving 9 bases between them. The CDR3 region has the DNA TGTGCCAGCAGCTTAGGATCGAGGTCCGGGGAGCTGTTTTTT. It translates to CASSLGSRSGELFF.

The CDR3 loop is CASSLGGTEQYF. The CDR3 DNA sequence: TGTGCCAGCAGTTTAGGGGGTACCGAGCAGTACTTC. The V gene is TRBV27, the J gene TRBJ2-7, with D tentatively TRBD1 or TRBD2 (5 bases each). V dropped 2 bases and J dropped 6 bases, with 8 bases sitting between them. The CDR3 consists of 12 residues. Germline values: CDR1 MNHEY, CDR2 SMNVEV (reference sequence).

J is TRBJ1-4 and V is TRBV2; unclear D gene. CDR3 length: 12 residues. The V gene's germline CDR1 is SNHLY and CDR2 FYNNEI. V lost 5 bases to trimming and J lost 8 bases, with 9 bases between them. CDR3 amino acids: CASSNIGEKLFF. In DNA, the CDR3 is TGTGCCAGCAGTAATATTGGGGAAAAACTGTTTTTT.

The chain uses TRBV7-5 and TRBJ2-3; the D call TRBD1 from the table was never checked on the DNA. TRBV7-5 is a pseudogene segment. This CDR3 has 16 residues. DNA for the CDR3: TGTGTCAGAAGCTTACGATTGTCAGGGTATACAGATACGCAGTATTTT. Translating gives CVRSLRLSGYTDTQYF.

The chain joins TRBV7-2 to TRBJ1-1; 7 bases map to TRBD1. Germline V gene data show CDR1 as SGHTA and CDR2 as FQGNSA. J lost 1 base, V lost 5 bases, and 4 bases had no gene match. The CDR3 runs 14 residues. CDR3 protein: CASSTDRANTEAFF. DNA for the CDR3: TGTGCCAGCAGCACAGACAGGGCGAACACTGAAGCTTTCTTT.

The rearrangement joins TRBV7-2 to TRBJ1-3; tentative D call: TRBD1 (5 bases). This CDR3 spans 15 amino acids. Germline CDR1 SGHTA, CDR2 FQGNSA. V lost 5 bases to trimming and J lost 0 bases, with 11 bases between them. CDR3 in amino acids: CASSEQVHSGNTIYF. The CDR3 region has the DNA TGTGCCAGCAGCGAACAGGTCCACTCTGGAAACACCATATATTTT.

This clone appeared a single time. The rearrangement links TRBV2 to TRBJ1-1, with D tentatively TRBD1 (5 bases). The V gene's germline CDR1 is SNHLY and CDR2 FYNNEI. V was pared by 5 bases and J by 6 bases, with 19 bases between. This CDR3 comprises 15 residues. Here the CDR3 reads CASSLDAGKASEAFF. DNA for the CDR3: TGTGCCAGCAGTTTAGATGCAGGGAAAGCTTCTGAAGCTTTCTTT.

The DNA for the CDR3 is TGTGCCAGCAGGCAGCTGTCGCAAGAGACCCAGTACTTC. Its protein product is CASRQLSQETQYF. The chain carries TRBV12-3 or TRBV12-4 and TRBJ2-5; the D is unclear. The CDR3 contains 13 residues. Between the trimmed V and J ends, which lost 6 bases and 2 bases, there was a span of 10 bases.

The chain has TRBV4-3 and TRBJ1-1; the D gene is possibly TRBD1 (5 bases). The germline gives CDR1 LGHNA, CDR2 YSLEER. This CDR3 contains 13 residues. The ends were cut back, 6 bases at V and 3 bases at J, with 11 bases in the middle. This CDR3 is CASRSQGHTEAFF. The CDR3 DNA reads TGCGCCAGCAGGTCCCAGGGACACACTGAAGCTTTCTTT.

This clone was seen more than once but under ten times. The J gene is TRBJ2-7, the V gene TRBV10-3; D possibly corresponds to TRBD1 (6 bases). The germline V and J ends were trimmed by 6 bases and 0 bases, with 12 bases remaining between them. The CDR3 sequence is 14 residues long. Germline V CDR1 and CDR2: ENHRY, SYGVKD. CDR3: CAISTGSPSYEQYF. CDR3 coding DNA: TGTGCCATCAGCACAGGGTCCCCCTCCTACGAGCAGTACTTC.

The CDR3 loop reads CASSVSGRASTDTQYF. The CDR3 DNA reads as TGTGCCAGCAGCGTTAGCGGGAGGGCGAGCACAGATACGCAGTATTTT. The rearrangement uses TRBV9 and TRBJ2-3, with 11 positions matching TRBD2. V gave up 2 bases and J gave up 0 bases; unmatched junction bases: 2. CDR1 SGDLS and CDR2 YYNGEE come from the germline V gene. The CDR3 totals 16 residues.